Following are 5 T cell receptor beta chains from one sample sequenced in a study of blood T cells in healthy people across ages. It was with a sample-barcoded 5' primer and a J-beta primer mix that a second PCR of about 6 to 12 cycles was run. TCRdb reprocessed the 5' RACE reads via MiXCR and lists one record per CDR3 protein. The sample has about 1.6 million distinct CDR3 sequences, about 32% seen once. Material: blood. The receptors derive from a woman aged 25 to 39 in good health.

The chain couples TRBV5-8 to TRBJ2-3; 9 bases align to TRBD2. CDR3 size: 17 residues. The germline V gene has CDR1 SGHTS and CDR2 YDEGEE. After removal of 5 bases from V and 6 bases from J, the junction contained 16 bases not matched to a gene. The CDR3 bases are TGTGCCAGCAGAGCCCGCGGGGGGGCGTTTATAACGGATACGCAGTATTTT. Protein sequence: CASRARGGAFITDTQYF.

This clonotype was found a few times. The chain has TRBV9 and TRBJ2-3; 8 bases map to TRBD2. CDR1 is SGDLS and CDR2 is YYNGEE in the germline V gene. The CDR3 has 15 amino acids. J lost 6 bases, V lost 3 bases, and 9 bases had no gene match. The CDR3 sequence is CASSGLAGFGDTQYF. The CDR3 region has the DNA TGTGCCAGCAGCGGGCTAGCGGGTTTCGGGGATACGCAGTATTTT.

The chain joins TRBV20-1 to TRBJ2-7; no definite D call. Germline V gene sequence: CDR1 DFQATT, CDR2 SNEGSKA (reference sequence). The CDR3 totals 12 residues. DNA for the CDR3: TGCAGCGTCTTCCAGGCGTCCTACGAGCAGTACTTC. Amino acid sequence: CSVFQASYEQYF.

V and J are TRBV29-1 and TRBJ2-2; the match to TRBD1 covers 10 bases. After removal of 5 bases from V and 6 bases from J, the junction contained 6 bases not matched to a gene. CDR1 is SQVTM, CDR2 ANQGSEA, per germline. This CDR3 contains 14 residues. CDR3 amino acids: CSVRGQGYAGELFF. The CDR3 nucleotides read TGCAGCGTTAGGGGACAGGGGTACGCCGGGGAGCTGTTTTTT.

In this sample, this clonotype turned up a few times. The chain links TRBV4-1 to TRBJ2-7; D possibly corresponds to TRBD2 (5 bases). V dropped 4 bases and J dropped 2 bases, with 15 bases sitting between them. This CDR3 is 15 amino acids long. The V gene's germline CDR1 is MGHRA and CDR2 YSYEKL. The CDR3 bases are TGCGCCAGCAGCCTGTCGACCACTAGTGCCTACGAGCAGTACTTC. It specifies CASSLSTTSAYEQYF.